Following are 32 T cell receptor beta chains from one sample sequenced in a study of blood T cell repertoires in COVID-19. Data came from immunoSEQ multiplex PCR; TCRdb stores just in-frame clones and leaves some out. This repertoire shows 400,000 or so clones, around 89% found once; its top ten account for roughly 1.6%. The sample taken for sequencing was peripheral blood. Source of these receptors: a woman aged 35 to 49 with COVID-19, enrolled during active disease.

The gene calls are TRBV18 and TRBJ1-6; TRBD1 matches 9 bases. CDR1 is KGHSH, CDR2 LQKENI, per germline. The V segment lost 3 bases and the J segment 2 bases; nucleotides outside the gene matches: 5. CDR3 length: 17 residues. In DNA form, the CDR3 reads TGTGCCAGCTCACCCACAGGGGGCCTTCCCTATAATTCACCCCTCCACTTT. This codes for CASSPTGGLPYNSPLHF.

The CDR3 DNA reads TGTGCCAGCTCACTACAGGGGGCGCAAGGGGAGACCCAGTACTTC. It encodes CASSLQGAQGETQYF. The J gene is TRBJ2-5, the V gene TRBV18; TRBD1 matches 9 bases. Germline V gene data show CDR1 as KGHSH and CDR2 as LQKENI. Trimming cost V 4 bases and J 5 bases; bases outside gene matches: 8. This CDR3 contains 15 residues.

The chain is built from TRBV6-5 and TRBJ1-2; D is possibly TRBD1 (5 bases). The CDR3 runs to 14 residues. From germline, CDR1 is MNHEY and CDR2 SVGAGI. Trimming removed 6 bases at V and 8 bases at J, with 19 bases between. This CDR3 reads CASRDTRPLVGYTF. CDR3 nucleotide sequence: TGTGCCAGCAGGGACACGAGACCGCTGGTAGGCTACACCTTC.

The rearrangement joins TRBV15 to TRBJ2-1; the match to TRBD1 covers 8 bases. CDR1 and CDR2 from the germline V gene are LNHNV and YYDKDF (reference sequence). V shed 5 bases, J shed 9 bases, and the junction held 6 bases outside the gene matches. This CDR3 region has 13 residues. The DNA of the CDR3 is TGTGCCACCAGCCGCAGACAGGGGTTTGAGCAGTTCTTC. It translates to CATSRRQGFEQFF.

This clone was picked up one time. The rearrangement links TRBV30 to TRBJ1-4, with unresolved D. The CDR3 spans 16 residues. Germline CDR1 GTSNPN, CDR2 SVGIG (reference sequence). V lost 3 bases to trimming and J lost 5 bases, with 19 bases between them. CDR3 DNA: TGTGCCTGGAGCCCGGGATTGGTACGGAAAAATGAAAAACTGTTTTTT. This translates into CAWSPGLVRKNEKLFF.

The chain recombines TRBV4-1 with TRBJ2-1; 10 nucleotides agree with TRBD2. Germline V lookup: CDR1 MGHRA, CDR2 YSYEKL. This CDR3 spans 18 amino acids. Losses at the gene ends were 1 base for V and 8 bases for J; bases not matched to a gene: 14. The DNA for the CDR3 is TGCGCCAGCAGCCAAGTGGTCAGCGGGGGGGCCTCTGGTTATGAGCAGTTCTTC. Protein: CASSQVVSGGASGYEQFF.

This chain joins TRBV28 and TRBJ1-6; 10 nucleotides match TRBD1. With V trimmed by 4 bases and J by 6 bases, 3 bases remained unmatched. Looked up from germline, CDR1 is MDHEN and CDR2 is SYDVKM. This CDR3 is built from 15 residues. DNA for the CDR3: TGTGCCAGCAGTTCCGGGACAGGGGTTAATTCACCCCTCCACTTT. Its translation: CASSSGTGVNSPLHF.

This clone was seen a single time. The CDR3 nucleotides read TGTGCCAGCAGCTTAATAGCAACGGCCATGTCCTACGAGCAGTACTTC. This encodes CASSLIATAMSYEQYF. J is TRBJ2-7 and V is TRBV7-8; D is ambiguous. The CDR3 is 16 residues long. Between the trimmed V and J ends, which lost 2 bases and 1 base, there was a span of 15 bases. CDR1 and CDR2 (germline): SGHVS, FQNEAQ.

The chain joins TRBV14 to TRBJ2-7; a weak D match, TRBD2 (6 bases). CDR3 length: 16 amino acids. V was shortened by 4 bases and J by 0 bases, with 16 bases between the two germline ends. Germline loops: CDR1 SGHDN, CDR2 FVKESK. The CDR3 DNA reads as TGTGCCAGCAGCCCTCTGGGGGGACGGGGCTCCTACGAGCAGTACTTC. It specifies CASSPLGGRGSYEQYF.

Written as DNA, the CDR3 is TGTGCCAGCAGAGACTCGGGGGAGCTGTTTTTT. This sequence encodes CASRDSGELFF. The chain has TRBV6-6 and TRBJ2-2, with unresolved D. Germline CDR1 MNHNY, CDR2 SVGAGI (reference sequence). This CDR3 spans 11 amino acids. V was cut by 6 bases and J by 8 bases, with 7 bases left in between.

The V gene is TRBV4-1, the J gene TRBJ1-2, with no clear D. V gave up 2 bases and J gave up 1 base, with 11 bases separating them. CDR3 length: 15 residues. Germline CDR1 is MGHRA and CDR2 is YSYEKL. CDR3: CASSQSFLLNYGYTF. The DNA for the CDR3 is TGCGCCAGCAGCCAATCGTTCCTCCTTAACTATGGCTACACCTTC.

The chain joins TRBV5-1 to TRBJ1-2; D gene unclear. Trimming removed 0 bases at V and 4 bases at J, with 10 bases between. Germline loops: CDR1 SGHRS, CDR2 YFSETQ. The CDR3 has 14 amino acids. The DNA of the CDR3 is TGCGCCAGCAGCTTGGGAGGTGTCGGCTATGGCTACACCTTC. Protein: CASSLGGVGYGYTF. Looking up the rest from reference TRBV5-1 and TRBJ1-2 gives the full variable domain: KAGVTQTPRYLIKTRGQQVTLSCSPISGHRSVSWYQQTPGQGLQFLFEYFSETQRNKGNFPGRFSGRQFSNSRSEMNVSTLELGDSALYLCASSLGGVGYGYTFGSGTRLTVV.

J is TRBJ2-7 and V is TRBV11-2; 8 bases line up with TRBD2. CDR3 size: 15 residues. Germline CDR1 reads SGHAT; CDR2 reads FQNNGV. The V gene end was trimmed by 7 bases and the J gene end by 4 bases; junction bases not matched to a gene: 12. The CDR3 here is CASTLHRGGFYEQYF. The CDR3 nucleotides read TGTGCCAGCACCCTACACCGGGGGGGCTTTTACGAGCAGTACTTC. The whole variable domain, remainder taken from reference TRBV11-2 and TRBJ2-7, is EAGVAQSPRYKIIEKRQSVAFWCNPISGHATLYWYQQILGQGPKLLIQFQNNGVVDDSQLPKDRFSAERLKGVDSTLKIQPAKLEDSAVYLCASTLHRGGFYEQYFGPGTRLTVT.

In nucleotides, the CDR3 is TGTGCCAGCAGCGTAGGAGGAGGTGGCTACACCTTC. Encoded protein: CASSVGGGGYTF. This sequence joins TRBV9 and TRBJ1-2, with D unresolved. The CDR3 has 12 residues. CDR1 is SGDLS and CDR2 is YYNGEE in the germline V gene. V was trimmed by 0 bases and J by 7 bases, leaving 7 bases between them.

This chain uses TRBV6-2 or TRBV6-3 with TRBJ2-5; 7 positions agree with TRBD2. J gave up 5 bases and V 6 bases, and 15 bases lay outside the gene matches. CDR1 and CDR2 (germline): MNHEY, SVGEGT. The CDR3 runs 16 residues. CDR3 coding DNA: TGTGCCAGCAGCGAAACTGAGGGAGGGCCGTGGGAGACCCAGTACTTC. Translation: CASSETEGGPWETQYF.

The chain links TRBV5-1 to TRBJ2-5; possible D gene TRBD1, 5 bases. CDR1 is SGHRS, CDR2 YFSETQ, per germline. There are 15 residues in the CDR3. Trimming pared 0 bases from V and 1 base from J, leaving 10 bases between. The CDR3: CASSLEGNFQETQYF. The CDR3 nucleotides are TGCGCCAGCAGCTTGGAGGGGAATTTCCAAGAGACCCAGTACTTC.

V gene TRBV7-3 combines with J gene TRBJ1-1; D gene ambiguous. CDR1 SGHTA and CDR2 FQGTGA come from the germline V gene. V lost 5 bases, J lost 0 bases, and 10 bases lay in between. The CDR3 is 14 amino acids. Written as DNA, the CDR3 is TGTGCCAGCAGCCAACAGCCTTTGAACACTGAAGCTTTCTTT. It encodes CASSQQPLNTEAFF.

This clone appeared once. V and J are TRBV12-1 and TRBJ1-4. TRBV12-1 is flagged as a pseudogene. The CDR3 totals 15 residues. This CDR3 is CAPLFLPGTNEKLFF. Here the CDR3 DNA reads TGTGCCCCTCTCTTTCTCCCGGGGACTAATGAAAAACTGTTTTTT.

The chain links TRBV10-3 to TRBJ1-4, with D possibly matching TRBD1 (6 bases). The CDR3 is 15 amino acids. The germline V and J ends were trimmed by 0 bases and 8 bases, with 13 bases remaining between them. The V gene's germline CDR1 is ENHRY and CDR2 SYGVKD. CDR3 region: CAISESQGRGEKLFF. The CDR3 DNA is TGTGCCATCAGTGAGTCGCAGGGGAGAGGAGAAAAACTGTTTTTT.

The chain is built from TRBV6-6 and TRBJ2-5, with 9 bases aligning to TRBD2. J gave up 7 bases and V 5 bases, and 20 bases lay outside the gene matches. The CDR3 runs to 18 residues. The germline CDR1 and CDR2 sequences are MNHNY and SVGAGI (reference sequence). CDR3 DNA sequence: TGTGCCAGCAGTCCCTTTGGTGGGGTGGTAGCGGGAGCAGGGACCCAGTACTTC. Translation gives CASSPFGGVVAGAGTQYF.

The rearrangement uses TRBV27 and TRBJ2-7, with 11 positions matching TRBD2. Germline V gives CDR1 MNHEY, CDR2 SMNVEV (reference sequence). The CDR3 extends over 15 amino acids. Losses at the gene ends were 3 bases for V and 6 bases for J; bases not matched to a gene: 7. This chain's CDR3 is CASSFVLAGGFEQYF. The DNA of the CDR3 is TGTGCCAGCAGTTTTGTGTTAGCGGGAGGGTTCGAGCAGTACTTC.

The CDR3 DNA reads TGTGCCAGCGCAGACAGGGGCAATCAGCCCCAGCATTTT. Amino acids: CASADRGNQPQHF. The chain couples TRBV19 to TRBJ1-5; 7 bases map to TRBD1. V lost 9 bases to trimming and J lost 2 bases; unmatched junction nucleotides: 4. Per germline, CDR1 LNHDA and CDR2 SQIVND (reference sequence). The CDR3 loop spans 13 amino acids.

The chain links TRBV5-4 to TRBJ1-4, with a possible D match to TRBD1 (6 bases). Trimming left V 1 base short and J 6 bases short, with 13 bases between. Germline V CDR1 and CDR2: SGHNT, YYREEE (reference sequence). The CDR3 is 15 amino acids. CDR3 bases: TGTGCCAGCAGCTTGCGCGGGGGCAGTGATGAAAAACTGTTTTTT. It specifies CASSLRGGSDEKLFF.

This clone turned up a few times. The chain couples TRBV5-5 to TRBJ2-2, with a weak D call TRBD1 (5 bases). Deletions cut 4 bases from V and 9 bases from J, with 16 bases between. Germline V gene lookup returns CDR1 SGHKS and CDR2 YYEKEE (reference sequence). The CDR3 length is 14 residues. Here the CDR3 DNA reads TGTGCCAGCAGCCAAAGCCCACAGGTCCGGGAGCTGTTTTTT. Protein product: CASSQSPQVRELFF.

J is TRBJ2-7 and V is TRBV19, with D perhaps TRBD2 (5 bases). V was trimmed by 5 bases and J by 3 bases, leaving 17 bases between them. The length of the CDR3 is 15 residues. Per the germline V gene, CDR1 is LNHDA and CDR2 is SQIVND (reference sequence). The CDR3 spells CASSPMPRAGYEQYF. DNA for the CDR3: TGTGCCAGTAGTCCGATGCCTCGTGCGGGCTACGAGCAGTACTTC.

This chain links TRBV7-2 with TRBJ1-1; weak D call: TRBD1 (5 bases). Germline CDR1 and CDR2: SGHTA and FQGNSA. The CDR3 covers 13 residues. Trimming pared 2 bases from V and 4 bases from J, leaving 8 bases between. The DNA of the CDR3 is TGTGCCAGCAGCTTATTAGGGGTCACTGAAGCTTTCTTT. It yields the protein CASSLLGVTEAFF.

The chain recombines TRBV28 with TRBJ1-4; perhaps TRBD1 as D (5 bases). Germline V gene lookup returns CDR1 MDHEN and CDR2 SYDVKM. There are 14 residues in the CDR3. The V end lost 6 bases, the J end lost 3 bases, and 11 bases lay between the germline ends. The CDR3 region is CASSLGGSNEKLFF. DNA for the CDR3: TGTGCCAGCAGCCTCGGGGGGTCTAATGAAAAACTGTTTTTT. Using reference TRBV28 and TRBJ1-4 for the parts outside the CDR3, the full variable domain is DVKVTQSSRYLVKRTGEKVFLECVQDMDHENMFWYRQDPGLGLRLIYFSYDVKMKEKGDIPEGYSVSREKKERFSLILESASTNQTSMYLCASSLGGSNEKLFFGSGTQLSVL.

This chain joins TRBV27 and TRBJ1-5; a possible D gene is TRBD1 (5 bases). CDR3 size: 13 residues. Deletions cut 8 bases from V and 0 bases from J, with 8 bases between. CDR1 is MNHEY and CDR2 is SMNVEV in the germline V gene (reference sequence). CDR3 protein: CASRQFSNQPQHF. The CDR3, as DNA: TGTGCCAGCCGACAGTTTAGCAATCAGCCCCAGCATTTT.

This clone showed up just a few times. The chain carries TRBV12-3 or TRBV12-4 and TRBJ1-6; D possibly corresponds to TRBD1 (5 bases). With 6 bases removed from V and 8 bases from J, the gap between germline ends came to 11 bases. The CDR3 extends over 13 amino acids. The CDR3 spells CASRARAYSPLHF. CDR3 DNA: TGTGCCAGCAGAGCCAGGGCTTATTCACCCCTCCACTTT.

V and J are TRBV19 and TRBJ1-5, with D possibly being TRBD1 (5 bases). Germline assignment: CDR1 LNHDA and CDR2 SQIVND (reference sequence). This CDR3 contains 15 residues. Trimming removed 3 bases from V and 7 bases from J, with 16 bases in between. CDR3 sequence (DNA): TGTGCCAGTAGTATTACCCAGGGTAGGGGACAGCCCCAGCATTTT. This codes for CASSITQGRGQPQHF.

The chain is built from TRBV15 and TRBJ2-7; the D gene is possibly TRBD2 (6 bases). Trimming cost V 2 bases and J 0 bases, with 17 bases left between them. Per the germline V gene, CDR1 is LNHNV and CDR2 is YYDKDF (reference sequence). This CDR3 region has 17 residues. CDR3 nucleotide sequence: TGTGCCACCAGCAGACCCCTGGAGGGAGCGTCCTCCTACGAGCAGTACTTC. Translated, it gives CATSRPLEGASSYEQYF.

Comment on this clone: The junction departs from the called germline gene at one end, perhaps through a read error. The CDR3 DNA sequence: TGTGCCAGCAGATACTGGACAGGGGGCCGGGACGAGCAGTACTTC. Translation: CASRYWTGGRDEQYF. The chain joins TRBV6-5 to TRBJ2-7; 11 nucleotides match TRBD1. CDR1 and CDR2 from the germline V gene are MNHEY and SVGAGI. There are 15 residues in the CDR3.